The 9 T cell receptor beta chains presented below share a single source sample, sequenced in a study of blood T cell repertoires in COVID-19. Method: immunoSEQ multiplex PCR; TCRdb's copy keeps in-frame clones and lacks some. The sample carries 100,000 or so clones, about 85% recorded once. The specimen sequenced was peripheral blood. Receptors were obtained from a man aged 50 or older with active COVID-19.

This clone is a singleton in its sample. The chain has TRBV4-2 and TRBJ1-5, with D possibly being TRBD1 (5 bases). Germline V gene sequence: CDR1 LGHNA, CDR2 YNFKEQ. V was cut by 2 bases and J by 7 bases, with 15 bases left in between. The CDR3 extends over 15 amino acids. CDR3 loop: CASSQTVKGKQPQHF. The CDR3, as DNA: TGTGCCAGCAGCCAAACAGTTAAGGGGAAGCAGCCCCAGCATTTT.

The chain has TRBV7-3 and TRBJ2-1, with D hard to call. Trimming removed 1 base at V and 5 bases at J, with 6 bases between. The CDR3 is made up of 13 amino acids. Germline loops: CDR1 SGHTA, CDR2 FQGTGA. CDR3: CASSLSRNNEQFF. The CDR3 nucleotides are TGTGCCAGCAGCTTAAGTAGAAACAATGAGCAGTTCTTC.

CDR3 loop: CASSQARGTRPNEQFF. Here the CDR3 DNA reads TGCGCCAGCAGCCAAGCCCGGGGGACCCGCCCCAATGAGCAGTTCTTC. The J gene is TRBJ2-1, the V gene TRBV4-1; a weak D match, TRBD2 (6 bases). Germline CDR1 is MGHRA and CDR2 is YSYEKL. Trimming removed 1 base from V and 6 bases from J, with 16 bases in between. The CDR3 covers 16 residues.

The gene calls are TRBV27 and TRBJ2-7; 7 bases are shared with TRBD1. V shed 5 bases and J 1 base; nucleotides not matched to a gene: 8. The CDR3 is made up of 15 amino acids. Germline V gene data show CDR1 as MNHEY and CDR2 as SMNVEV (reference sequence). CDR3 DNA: TGTGCCAGCAGTGAGTCCGGGACAGTGTCCTACGAGCAGTACTTC. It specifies CASSESGTVSYEQYF.

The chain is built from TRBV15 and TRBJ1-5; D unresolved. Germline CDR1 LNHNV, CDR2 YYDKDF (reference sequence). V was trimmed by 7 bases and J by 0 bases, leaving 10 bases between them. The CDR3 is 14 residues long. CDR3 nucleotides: TGTGCCACCAAAGAGGAGTTTAGCAATCAGCCCCAGCATTTT. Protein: CATKEEFSNQPQHF. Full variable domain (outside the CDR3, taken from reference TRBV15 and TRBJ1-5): DAMVIQNPRYQVTQFGKPVTLSCSQTLNHNVMYWYQQKSSQAPKLLFHYYDKDFNNEADTPDNFQSRRPNTSFCFLDIRSPGLGDTAMYLCATKEEFSNQPQHFGDGTRLSIL.

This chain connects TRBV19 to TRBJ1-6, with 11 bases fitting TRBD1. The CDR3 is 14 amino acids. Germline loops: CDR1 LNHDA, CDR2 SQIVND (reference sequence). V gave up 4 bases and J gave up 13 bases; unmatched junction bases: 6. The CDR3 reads CASSRGTGGNPLHF. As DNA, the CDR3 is TGTGCCAGTAGTAGGGGGACAGGGGGGAATCCCCTCCACTTT.

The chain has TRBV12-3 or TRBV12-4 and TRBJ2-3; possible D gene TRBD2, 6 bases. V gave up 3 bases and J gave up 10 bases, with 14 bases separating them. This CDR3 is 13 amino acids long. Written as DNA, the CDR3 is TGTGCCAGCAGTTTTTCGAGGGAGGCGGCGCAGTATTTT. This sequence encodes CASSFSREAAQYF.

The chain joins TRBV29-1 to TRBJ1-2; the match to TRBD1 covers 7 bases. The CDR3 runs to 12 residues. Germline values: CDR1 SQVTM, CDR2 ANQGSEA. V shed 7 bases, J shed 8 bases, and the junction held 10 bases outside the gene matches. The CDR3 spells CSAGTATKGYTF. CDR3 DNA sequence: TGCAGCGCGGGGACAGCCACTAAAGGCTACACCTTC.

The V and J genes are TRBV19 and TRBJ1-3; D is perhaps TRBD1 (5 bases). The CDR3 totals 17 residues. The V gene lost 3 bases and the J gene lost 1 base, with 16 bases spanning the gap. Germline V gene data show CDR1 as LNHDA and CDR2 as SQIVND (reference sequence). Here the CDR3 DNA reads TGTGCCAGTAGTATGGGACCACCCAGCGGGTCTGGAAACACCATATATTTT. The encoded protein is CASSMGPPSGSGNTIYF.